These 28 T cell receptor beta chains share one sample of origin, sequenced in a study of T cell changes during pregnancy in multiple sclerosis. TCRdb keeps only in-frame clones here, not all; method: immunoSEQ multiplex PCR. The table includes roughly 67,000 clones, more than 85% detected once. Sequences were derived from peripheral blood, sampled in the second trimester of pregnancy. The source of these receptors is a female donor with multiple sclerosis, enrolled in a pregnancy study.

The chain uses TRBV10-2 and TRBJ1-6; tentative D call: TRBD1 (6 bases). The germline V gene has CDR1 WSHSY and CDR2 SAAADI. Trimming removed 8 bases from V and 0 bases from J, with 14 bases in between. The CDR3 is made up of 16 amino acids. CDR3 coding DNA: TGCGCCAGCTTCCGACAGGAGAGCTCCTATAATTCACCCCTCCACTTT. As protein: CASFRQESSYNSPLHF.

V gene TRBV5-1 combines with J gene TRBJ1-1; D not resolved. Looked up from germline, CDR1 is SGHRS and CDR2 is YFSETQ. Trimming pared 0 bases from V and 6 bases from J, leaving 15 bases between. The CDR3 contains 15 residues. This CDR3 reads CASSLAAGGYPEAFF. In DNA form, the CDR3 reads TGCGCCAGCAGCTTGGCGGCAGGAGGGTATCCTGAAGCTTTCTTT.

The count of this clone is one. The chain uses TRBV4-2 and TRBJ2-3, with 8 bases identical to TRBD2. V lost 0 bases and J lost 9; bases outside the gene matches: 14. Germline CDR1 LGHNA, CDR2 YNFKEQ. This CDR3 is 17 amino acids long. CDR3 region: CASSQDYGRGNTGTQYF. The CDR3 DNA follows: TGTGCCAGCAGCCAAGACTACGGGAGGGGCAACACAGGCACGCAGTATTTT.

The gene calls are TRBV19 and TRBJ2-5; possible D gene TRBD1, 6 bases. CDR3 length equals 13 residues. From germline, CDR1 is LNHDA and CDR2 SQIVND (reference sequence). Trimming cost V 5 bases and J 5 bases, with 12 bases left between them. The CDR3 DNA is TGTGCCAGTAGTCGAGGGGGTAAGGAGACCCAGTACTTC. Translated: CASSRGGKETQYF.

This clone appeared once. The rearrangement uses TRBV7-3 and TRBJ2-3; TRBD2 matches at 13 bases. Germline loops: CDR1 SGHTA, CDR2 FQGTGA. The CDR3 totals 17 residues. V lost 4 bases, J lost 3 bases, and 7 bases stayed unmatched. The CDR3 region is CASSSSRLAGGTDTQYF. The CDR3 DNA sequence: TGTGCCAGCAGCTCCAGCCGACTAGCGGGGGGAACAGATACGCAGTATTTT.

The V gene is TRBV19, the J gene TRBJ2-6, with 9 bases that match TRBD1. This CDR3 has 18 residues. Germline lookup yields CDR1 LNHDA and CDR2 SQIVND (reference sequence). The trim removed 5 bases at V and 4 bases at J, leaving 12 bases unmatched. This CDR3 reads CASSFIPGQGSGANVLTF. The CDR3 DNA reads TGTGCCAGTAGTTTTATCCCGGGACAGGGTTCAGGGGCCAACGTCCTGACTTTC.

The sample holds one count of this clone. The CDR3 bases are TGTGCCAGCAGCCCGCGGGACTTATCCGCGACGCAGTATTTT. This gives the protein CASSPRDLSATQYF. The chain carries TRBV7-9 and TRBJ2-3, with a weak D call TRBD2 (6 bases). Germline V gives CDR1 SEHNR, CDR2 FQNEAQ (reference sequence). The CDR3 sequence is 14 residues long. Trimming removed 5 bases from V and 9 bases from J, with 18 bases in between.

The V call is TRBV29-1, the J call TRBJ2-7; D not certain. From germline, CDR1 is SQVTM and CDR2 ANQGSEA. V was trimmed by 5 bases and J by 1 base, leaving 6 bases between them. This CDR3 is built from 11 residues. The CDR3 reads CSVLYSYEQYF. The CDR3, as DNA: TGCAGCGTTCTCTATTCCTACGAGCAGTACTTC.

J is TRBJ2-7 and V is TRBV19, with 12 bases that match TRBD2. The CDR3 is 14 residues long. Germline values: CDR1 LNHDA, CDR2 SQIVND (reference sequence). The V and J ends lost 4 bases and 6 bases, in that order; junction bases with no gene match: 4. The CDR3 region has the DNA TGTGCCAGTAGTAGGACTAGCGGGAACTCCGAGCAGTACTTC. Encoded protein: CASSRTSGNSEQYF.

The V gene is TRBV29-1, the J gene TRBJ1-5, with D perhaps TRBD1 (5 bases). CDR3 length equals 12 residues. Trimming removed 7 bases from V and 5 bases from J, with 12 bases in between. The germline gives CDR1 SQVTM, CDR2 ANQGSEA. In DNA, the CDR3 is TGCAGCGCCTCGGGGGGGGATCAGCCCCAGCATTTT. It is translated as CSASGGDQPQHF.

The chain links TRBV2 to TRBJ2-1, with 8 bases matching TRBD2. CDR1 SNHLY and CDR2 FYNNEI come from the germline V gene. V gave up 6 bases and J gave up 3 bases; unmatched junction bases: 10. This CDR3 is 16 amino acids long. CDR3 coding DNA: TGTGCCAGCAGCCCCGGGAGGAGCGGGGGCTACAATGAGCAGTTCTTC. It translates to CASSPGRSGGYNEQFF.

The chain couples TRBV11-1 to TRBJ2-2; weak D call: TRBD1 (6 bases). V lost 0 bases, J lost 2 bases, and 10 bases lay in between. The CDR3 has 16 residues. Germline assignment: CDR1 SGHAT and CDR2 FQDESV (reference sequence). CDR3 coding DNA: TGTGCCAGCAGCTTAGCCTACAGGGACAACACCGGGGAGCTGTTTTTT. It is translated as CASSLAYRDNTGELFF.

A single count supports this clone. This chain joins TRBV7-9 and TRBJ1-4; possible D gene TRBD1, 5 bases. Trimming pared 7 bases from V and 8 bases from J, leaving 14 bases between. Germline CDR1 SEHNR, CDR2 FQNEAQ (reference sequence). There are 13 residues in the CDR3. This CDR3 is CASTPGGTEKLFF. Written as DNA, the CDR3 is TGTGCCAGCACCCCCGGCGGGACCGAAAAACTGTTTTTT.

In the case of this clone: The same CDR3 also results from other DNA sequences found in this sample. The chain uses TRBV27 and TRBJ1-1; D is undetermined. Trimming removed 3 bases from V and 5 bases from J, with 10 bases in between. This CDR3 comprises 13 residues. In germline, CDR1 is MNHEY, CDR2 SMNVEV (reference sequence). In DNA form, the CDR3 reads TGTGCCAGCAGTTTTTCGGGTAATACTGAAGCTTTCTTT. Amino acid sequence: CASSFSGNTEAFF.

The chain employs TRBV14 and TRBJ2-2; 12 bases are a match to TRBD2. Germline assignment: CDR1 SGHDN and CDR2 FVKESK. The junction had 2 bases not matched to a gene; V was cut back by 4 bases and J by 5 bases. The CDR3 is 15 amino acids. The DNA for the CDR3 is TGTGCCAGCAGCCGTGGACTAGCGGGAACCGGGGAGCTGTTTTTT. As protein: CASSRGLAGTGELFF.

This chain joins TRBV7-3 and TRBJ1-6, with D possibly TRBD1 on 6 matching bases. The CDR3 has 14 amino acids. Per germline, CDR1 SGHTA and CDR2 FQGTGA. The ends were cut back, 2 bases at V and 6 bases at J, with 8 bases in the middle. The CDR3 nucleotides read TGTGCCAGCAGCTTAGGGACAACTAATTCACCCCTCCACTTT. The encoded protein is CASSLGTTNSPLHF. The full variable domain, rest sourced from reference TRBV7-3 and TRBJ1-6, is GAGVSQTPSNKVTEKGKYVELRCDPISGHTALYWYRQSLGQGPEFLIYFQGTGAADDSGLPNDRFFAVRPEGSVSTLKIQRTERGDSAVYLCASSLGTTNSPLHFGNGTRLTVT.

The J gene is TRBJ1-6, the V gene TRBV18; D gene uncertain. The V end was cut by 2 bases, the J end by 0 bases, with 8 bases between. This CDR3 has 16 amino acids. Germline CDR1 is KGHSH and CDR2 is LQKENI. The DNA for the CDR3 is TGTGCCAGCTCACCAGACGGGTACTCCTATAATTCACCCCTCCACTTT. As protein: CASSPDGYSYNSPLHF.

CDR3 sequence (DNA): TGCGCCAGCAGCCAAGATTACGGAGAGACCCCCCAGTACTTC. Encoded protein: CASSQDYGETPQYF. The J gene is TRBJ2-5, the V gene TRBV4-3; D uncertain. The CDR3 sequence is 14 residues long. Germline CDR1 is LGHNA and CDR2 is YSLEER. V was clipped by 0 bases and J by 9 bases, with 14 bases between them.

The gene calls are TRBV7-2 and TRBJ1-6; D remains unclear. Germline V CDR1 and CDR2: SGHTA, FQGNSA. Trimming left V 2 bases short and J 9 bases short, with 11 bases between. This CDR3 spans 14 amino acids. The CDR3 coding sequence is TGTGCCAGCAGCTTAAACTACGAGGGTTCACCCCTCCACTTT. Its protein product is CASSLNYEGSPLHF.

This clone was detected once. The chain is built from TRBV6-5 and TRBJ1-1; maybe TRBD1 (6 bases). CDR1 and CDR2 from the germline V gene are MNHEY and SVGAGI. CDR3 length equals 14 residues. Trimming left V 4 bases short and J 1 base short, with 10 bases between. The CDR3 reads CASSWDKWNTEAFF. The CDR3 coding sequence is TGTGCCAGCAGTTGGGACAAGTGGAACACTGAAGCTTTCTTT.

This chain joins TRBV11-3 and TRBJ1-1; D not certain. The CDR3 is 13 residues long. Germline-derived CDR1 and CDR2 are SGHNT and YENEEA. Trimming removed 4 bases from V and 4 bases from J, with 10 bases in between. This CDR3 is CASSSMAGTEAFF. The CDR3 DNA is TGTGCCAGCAGCTCCATGGCAGGCACTGAAGCTTTCTTT. The complete variable domain, with remaining parts taken from reference TRBV11-3 and TRBJ1-1, reads EAGVVQSPRYKIIEKKQPVAFWCNPISGHNTLYWYLQNLGQGPELLIRYENEEAVDDSQLPKDRFSAERLKGVDSTLKIQPAELGDSAVYLCASSSMAGTEAFFGQGTRLTVV.

Here the CDR3 reads CASSLLGGGFSYEQYF. The DNA of the CDR3 is TGTGCCAGCAGCCTCTTAGGAGGGGGCTTTTCCTACGAGCAGTACTTC. The V and J genes are TRBV7-2 and TRBJ2-7, with a possible D match to TRBD1 (7 bases). This CDR3 is built from 16 residues. Deletions cut 5 bases from V and 1 base from J, with 18 bases between. Germline values: CDR1 SGHTA, CDR2 FQGNSA.

This clone was detected only a few times. The chain joins TRBV19 to TRBJ2-3, with D possibly being TRBD1 (6 bases). In germline, CDR1 is LNHDA, CDR2 SQIVND (reference sequence). This CDR3 is built from 14 residues. Between the trimmed V and J ends, which lost 6 bases and 2 bases, there was a span of 12 bases. CDR3 sequence: CASSPDRNTDTQYF. The DNA for the CDR3 is TGTGCCAGTAGCCCCGACAGGAACACAGATACGCAGTATTTT.

The chain employs TRBV6-6 and TRBJ2-1; TRBD2 agrees at 7 bases. Germline trimming cut 10 bases from V and 6 bases from J; bases unmatched to any gene: 6. The length of the CDR3 is 12 residues. Germline CDR1 MNHNY, CDR2 SVGAGI (reference sequence). The CDR3 is CATAPSGNEQFF. In nucleotides, the CDR3 is TGTGCCACTGCCCCTAGCGGCAATGAGCAGTTCTTC.

The chain employs TRBV5-1 and TRBJ1-6; 11 nucleotides agree with TRBD1. V lost 5 bases to trimming and J lost 6 bases; unmatched junction nucleotides: 4. This CDR3 spans 15 amino acids. Germline loops: CDR1 SGHRS, CDR2 YFSETQ. CDR3 sequence (DNA): TGCGCCAGCAGTTTAGGGACAGGGGGTAATTCACCCCTCCACTTT. Protein product: CASSLGTGGNSPLHF.

The chain is built from TRBV30 and TRBJ2-6; TRBD1 matches at 9 bases. The germline V gene encodes CDR1 GTSNPN and CDR2 SVGIG (reference sequence). V shed 4 bases, J shed 0 bases, and the junction held 7 bases outside the gene matches. The CDR3 consists of 17 residues. The CDR3 DNA reads as TGTGCCTGGATACAGGGGGCGGTAGTCTCTGGGGCCAACGTCCTGACTTTC. The encoded protein is CAWIQGAVVSGANVLTF. Drawing the rest from reference TRBV30 and TRBJ2-6, the complete variable domain is SQTIHQWPATLVQPVGSPLSLECTVEGTSNPNLYWYRQAAGRGLQLLFYSVGIGQISSEVPQNLSASRPQDRQFILSSKKLLLSDSGFYLCAWIQGAVVSGANVLTFGAGSRLTVL.

The chain uses TRBV5-8 and TRBJ2-2, with D possibly being TRBD2 (6 bases). Germline CDR1 and CDR2: SGHTS and YDEGEE. The CDR3 is 16 amino acids. V dropped 1 base and J dropped 6 bases, with 16 bases sitting between them. The DNA of the CDR3 is TGTGCCAGCAGCTTGATCTCCCATTCGGGGGCCGGGGAGCTGTTTTTT. Protein product: CASSLISHSGAGELFF.

The chain has TRBV6-1 and TRBJ1-3, with D possibly matching TRBD1 (5 bases). The CDR3 consists of 16 residues. V was trimmed by 1 base and J by 1 base, leaving 11 bases between them. Germline V gives CDR1 MNHNS, CDR2 SASEGT. CDR3 protein: CASSEGRGLSGNTIYF. As DNA, the CDR3 is TGTGCCAGCAGTGAAGGGAGGGGTTTGTCTGGAAACACCATATATTTT.